These 13 T cell receptor beta chains were sequenced from one sample in a study of T cells in Graves' hyperthyroidism and ophthalmopathy. RNA transcripts served as the template for amplifying TCR beta CDR3 regions. The HTBI primer set was used in a first-round RT-PCR of the TCR CDR3. TCRdb analysed the multiplex PCR reads with MiXCR anew, one entry per CDR3 protein. This table has about 420,000 distinct CDR3 sequences, roughly 15% appearing once. Sequencing was carried out using blood. The receptor set was obtained from a woman aged 18-29 years with Graves' hyperthyroidism.

The rearrangement uses TRBV18 and TRBJ1-6, with 7 bases identical to TRBD1. Unmatched junction bases numbered 7, after V lost 2 bases and J lost 6 bases. This CDR3 comprises 16 residues. Germline CDR1 is KGHSH and CDR2 is LQKENI. The CDR3 reads CASSPAPGTANSPLHF. The CDR3 DNA follows: TGTGCCAGCTCACCAGCTCCCGGGACAGCTAATTCACCCCTCCACTTT.

This clonotype showed up just a few times. The rearrangement uses TRBV30 and TRBJ1-6; D might be TRBD1 (6 bases). Germline V lookup: CDR1 GTSNPN, CDR2 SVGIG (reference sequence). The CDR3 length is 16 residues. The V and J ends lost 0 bases and 4 bases respectively, with 13 bases between them. The CDR3 DNA reads TGTGCCTGGAGTGTTCCCTTGGGACAATATAATTCACCCCTCCACTTT. Translated, it gives CAWSVPLGQYNSPLHF.

As regards this clonotype: A much more abundant neighbour one base away suggests this may be a read error. This chain links TRBV2 with TRBJ2-7, with a weak D call TRBD1 (6 bases). CDR1 is SNHLY, CDR2 FYNNEI, per germline. CDR3 length equals 12 residues. CDR3 residues: CATKQGSYGQYF. CDR3 DNA: TGTGCCACAAAACAGGGATCCTACGGGCAGTACTTC.

In this sample, this clonotype turned up a few times. The rearrangement joins TRBV25-1 to TRBJ2-5; weak D call: TRBD1 (6 bases). The V end was cut by 0 bases, the J end by 5 bases, with 13 bases between. In germline, CDR1 is MGHDK, CDR2 SYGVNS. The CDR3 totals 15 residues. CDR3: CASSEYRHREETQYF. CDR3 bases: TGTGCCAGCAGTGAATATAGGCACAGGGAGGAGACCCAGTACTTC.

At least ten counts were recorded for this clonotype. The genes are TRBV7-3 and TRBJ2-3; 8 nucleotides agree with TRBD2. The germline V gene has CDR1 SGHTA and CDR2 FQGTGA. The CDR3 runs 15 residues. J lost 4 bases, V lost 5 bases, and 8 bases had no gene match. This chain's CDR3 is CASSRNGLAADTQYF. In DNA form, the CDR3 reads TGTGCCAGCAGCAGGAACGGACTAGCCGCAGATACGCAGTATTTT.

This clonotype was observed a handful of times. This sequence joins TRBV27 and TRBJ1-2; D may be TRBD1 (6 bases). Germline values: CDR1 MNHEY, CDR2 SMNVEV (reference sequence). The CDR3 sequence is 15 residues long. V lost 4 bases and J 2 bases, leaving 14 bases between the germline ends. The CDR3 region is CASSSTGPSNYGYTF. The DNA for the CDR3 is TGTGCCAGCAGTTCCACAGGGCCCTCAAACTATGGCTACACCTTC.

This clonotype was found many times. The chain couples TRBV28 to TRBJ2-7, with D tentatively TRBD2 (6 bases). This CDR3 has 15 residues. Germline V gene sequence: CDR1 MDHEN, CDR2 SYDVKM. The V and J ends lost 4 bases and 7 bases respectively, with 20 bases between them. CDR3 region: CASSSPLANRKEQYF. The CDR3 DNA reads as TGTGCCAGCAGTTCGCCCCTAGCGAACCGAAAAGAGCAGTACTTC.

There are a few counts of this clonotype. V usage is TRBV27 and J usage is TRBJ1-6; TRBD1 might be the D (6 bases). This CDR3 spans 16 amino acids. Trimming left V 2 bases short and J 6 bases short, with 14 bases between. Germline V gene lookup returns CDR1 MNHEY and CDR2 SMNVEV (reference sequence). The CDR3 is CASSLAADSLNSPLHF. In nucleotides, the CDR3 is TGTGCCAGCAGTTTAGCAGCGGACAGCCTTAATTCACCCCTCCACTTT.

V usage is TRBV7-3 and J usage is TRBJ2-7; TRBD2 agrees at 8 bases. Germline lookup yields CDR1 SGHTA and CDR2 FQGTGA. CDR3 length: 19 residues. V shed 0 bases and J 8 bases; nucleotides not matched to a gene: 21. CDR3 bases: TGTGCCAGCAGCTTAACTTTCGGTCGGGGGCCTAGCGGGCCTACGAAGCAGTACTTC. This encodes CASSLTFGRGPSGPTKQYF.

This clonotype was picked up a small number of times. The chain is built from TRBV6-1 and TRBJ2-7; 12 bases match TRBD1. The V and J ends lost 7 bases and 4 bases, in that order; junction bases with no gene match: 14. The CDR3 is 17 amino acids. Germline values: CDR1 MNHNS, CDR2 SASEGT. The CDR3 protein is CASTPSRGGQGAYEQYF. For the CDR3, the DNA is TGTGCCAGCACCCCTTCGCGGGGGGGACAGGGGGCGTACGAGCAGTACTTC.

The chain links TRBV9 to TRBJ1-3; D perhaps matches TRBD1 (6 bases). CDR3 length: 16 residues. The V and J ends lost 4 bases and 0 bases respectively, with 14 bases between them. Germline V CDR1 and CDR2: SGDLS, YYNGEE. CDR3 loop: CASSPGQGSSGNTIYF. The CDR3 DNA is TGTGCCAGCAGCCCGGGACAAGGGAGCTCTGGAAACACCATATATTTT.

To note about this clonotype: Being one base from a much bigger clone, this may be a read error. J is TRBJ1-1 and V is TRBV16; D is uncertain. Germline lookup yields CDR1 KGHSY and CDR2 FQNENV. V was cut by 0 bases and J by 3 bases, with 11 bases left in between. The CDR3 has 15 residues. The CDR3 region is CASSQSGNKDTEAFF. CDR3 bases: TGTGCCAGCAGCCAATCAGGTAACAAGGACACTGAAGCTTTCTTT.

This clonotype was recorded at least ten times. The rearrangement uses TRBV6-1 and TRBJ2-3; 9 bases are a match to TRBD2. Unmatched junction bases numbered 5, after V lost 3 bases and J lost 4 bases. The V gene's germline CDR1 is MNHNS and CDR2 SASEGT. This CDR3 has 15 residues. Here the CDR3 reads CASSDLSGSSDTQYF. In DNA form, the CDR3 reads TGTGCCAGCAGTGACCTTAGCGGGAGTTCAGATACGCAGTATTTT.